Here is one T cell receptor (beta chain) with its context. This record comes from a study of technical replicates of blood from a handful of donors. Profiled with immunoSEQ multiplex PCR; TCRdb holds only in-frame clones, not every one. Of 45,000 to 65,000 clones detected, roughly 92% appear once; the ten largest clones hold 0.2% to 0.25%. This CDR3 comprises 16 residues. Germline assignment: CDR1 KGHSH and CDR2 LQKENI. V lost 3 bases, J lost 3 bases, and 8 bases stayed unmatched. This sequence originates from a human donor in good health. Sequenced: T cells isolated from PBMCs. V is TRBV18 and J is TRBJ2-7; the match to TRBD1 covers 10 bases. The CDR3 is CASSPDDRGQIYEQYF. CDR3 coding DNA: TGTGCCAGCTCACCGGATGACAGGGGGCAGATCTACGAGCAGTACTTC.